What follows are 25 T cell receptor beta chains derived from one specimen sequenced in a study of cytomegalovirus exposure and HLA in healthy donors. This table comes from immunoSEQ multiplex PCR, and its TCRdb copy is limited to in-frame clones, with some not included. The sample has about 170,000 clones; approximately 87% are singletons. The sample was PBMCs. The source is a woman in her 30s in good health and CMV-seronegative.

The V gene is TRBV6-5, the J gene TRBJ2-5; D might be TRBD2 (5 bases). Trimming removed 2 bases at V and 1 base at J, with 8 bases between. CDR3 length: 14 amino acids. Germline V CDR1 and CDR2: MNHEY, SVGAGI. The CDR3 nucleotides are TGTGCCAGCAGTTACGGGGAGCTCCAAGAGACCCAGTACTTC. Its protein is CASSYGELQETQYF.

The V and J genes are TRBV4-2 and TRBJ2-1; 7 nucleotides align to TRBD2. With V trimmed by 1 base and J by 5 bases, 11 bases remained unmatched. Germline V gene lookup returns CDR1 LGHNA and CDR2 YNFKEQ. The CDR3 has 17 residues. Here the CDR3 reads CASSQAVRVAGDNEQFF. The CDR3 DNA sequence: TGTGCCAGCAGCCAAGCCGTTCGGGTAGCGGGCGACAATGAGCAGTTCTTC.

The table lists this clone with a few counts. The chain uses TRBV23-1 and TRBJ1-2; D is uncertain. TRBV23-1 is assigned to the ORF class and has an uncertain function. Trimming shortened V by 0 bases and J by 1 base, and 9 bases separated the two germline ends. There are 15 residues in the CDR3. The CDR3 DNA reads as TGCGCCAGCAGTCAATCGGCCCAGTTTAACTATGGCTACACCTTC. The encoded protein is CASSQSAQFNYGYTF.

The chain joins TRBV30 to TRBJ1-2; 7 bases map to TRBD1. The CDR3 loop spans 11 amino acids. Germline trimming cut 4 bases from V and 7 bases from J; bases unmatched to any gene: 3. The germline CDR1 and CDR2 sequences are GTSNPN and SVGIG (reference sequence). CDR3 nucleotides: TGTGCCTGGATAGACAGGGCTGGCTACACCTTC. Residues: CAWIDRAGYTF.

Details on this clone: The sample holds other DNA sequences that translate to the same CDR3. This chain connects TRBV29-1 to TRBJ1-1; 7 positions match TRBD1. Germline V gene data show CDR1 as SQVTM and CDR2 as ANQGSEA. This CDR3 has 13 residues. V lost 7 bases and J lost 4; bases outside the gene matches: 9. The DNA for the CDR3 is TGCAGCGGAGCCCAGGGGGGCGGCACTGAAGCTTTCTTT. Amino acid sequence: CSGAQGGGTEAFF.

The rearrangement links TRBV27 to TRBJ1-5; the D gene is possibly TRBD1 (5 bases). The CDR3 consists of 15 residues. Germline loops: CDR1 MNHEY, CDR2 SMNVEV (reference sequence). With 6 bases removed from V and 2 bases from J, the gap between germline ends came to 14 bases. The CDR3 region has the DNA TGTGCCAGCAGACCGGGACTAGTCGGCAATCAGCCCCAGCATTTT. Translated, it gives CASRPGLVGNQPQHF.

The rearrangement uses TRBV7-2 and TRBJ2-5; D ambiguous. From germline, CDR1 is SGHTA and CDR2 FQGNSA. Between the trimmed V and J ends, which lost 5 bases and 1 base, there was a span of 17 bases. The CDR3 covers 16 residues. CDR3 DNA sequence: TGTGCCAGCAGCCAGCACTTGACAAGCCGCCAAGAGACCCAGTACTTC. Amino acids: CASSQHLTSRQETQYF.

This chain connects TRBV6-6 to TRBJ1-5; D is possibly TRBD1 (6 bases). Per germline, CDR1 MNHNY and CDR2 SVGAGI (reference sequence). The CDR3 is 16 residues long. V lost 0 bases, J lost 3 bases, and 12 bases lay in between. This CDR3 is CASSYSIRTVNQPQHF. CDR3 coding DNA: TGTGCCAGCAGTTACTCGATTCGGACAGTCAATCAGCCCCAGCATTTT.

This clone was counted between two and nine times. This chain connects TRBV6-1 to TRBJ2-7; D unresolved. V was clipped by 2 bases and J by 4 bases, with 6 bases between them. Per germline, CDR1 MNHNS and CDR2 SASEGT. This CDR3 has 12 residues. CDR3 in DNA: TGTGCCAGCAGTGAATCCCAGTACGAGCAGTACTTC. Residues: CASSESQYEQYF.

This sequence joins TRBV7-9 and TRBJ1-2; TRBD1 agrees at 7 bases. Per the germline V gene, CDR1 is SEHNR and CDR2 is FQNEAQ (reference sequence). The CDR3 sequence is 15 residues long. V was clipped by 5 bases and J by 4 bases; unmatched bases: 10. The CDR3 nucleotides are TGTGCCAGCAGCAGTGGGACAGTTCCAATCTATGGCTACACCTTC. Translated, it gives CASSSGTVPIYGYTF. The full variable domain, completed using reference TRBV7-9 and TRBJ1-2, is DTGVSQNPRHKITKRGQNVTFRCDPISEHNRLYWYRQTLGQGPEFLTYFQNEAQLEKSRLLSDRFSAERPKGSFSTLEIQRTEQGDSAMYLCASSSGTVPIYGYTFGSGTRLTVV.

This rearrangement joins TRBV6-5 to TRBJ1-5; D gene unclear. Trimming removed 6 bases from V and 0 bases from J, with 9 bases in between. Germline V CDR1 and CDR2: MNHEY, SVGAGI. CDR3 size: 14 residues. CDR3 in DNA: TGTGCCAGCAGCCTAGACGGTAGCAATCAGCCCCAGCATTTT. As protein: CASSLDGSNQPQHF.

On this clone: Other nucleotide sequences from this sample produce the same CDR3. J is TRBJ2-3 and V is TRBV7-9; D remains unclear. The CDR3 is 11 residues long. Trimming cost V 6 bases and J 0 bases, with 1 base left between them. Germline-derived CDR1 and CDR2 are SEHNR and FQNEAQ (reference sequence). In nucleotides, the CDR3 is TGTGCCAGCAGTAGCACAGATACGCAGTATTTT. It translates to CASSSTDTQYF.

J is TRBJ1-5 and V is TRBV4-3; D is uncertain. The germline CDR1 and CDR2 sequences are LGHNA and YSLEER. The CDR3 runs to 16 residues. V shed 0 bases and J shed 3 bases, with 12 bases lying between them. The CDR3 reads CASSQDWRADNQPQHF. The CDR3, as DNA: TGCGCCAGCAGCCAAGATTGGCGGGCAGACAATCAGCCCCAGCATTTT.

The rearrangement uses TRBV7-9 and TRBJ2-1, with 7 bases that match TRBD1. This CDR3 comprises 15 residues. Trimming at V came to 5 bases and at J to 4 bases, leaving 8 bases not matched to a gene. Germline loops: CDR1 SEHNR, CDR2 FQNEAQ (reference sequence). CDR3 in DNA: TGTGCCAGCAGCCGTACCGGGACAGAATACAATGAGCAGTTCTTC. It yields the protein CASSRTGTEYNEQFF.

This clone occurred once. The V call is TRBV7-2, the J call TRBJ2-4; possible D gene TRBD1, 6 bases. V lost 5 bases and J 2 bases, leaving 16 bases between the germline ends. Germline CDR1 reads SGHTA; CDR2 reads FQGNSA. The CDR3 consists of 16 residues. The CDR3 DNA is TGTGCCAGCAGCAAGGACAGAGGACTGTCCAAAAACATTCAGTACTTC. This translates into CASSKDRGLSKNIQYF.

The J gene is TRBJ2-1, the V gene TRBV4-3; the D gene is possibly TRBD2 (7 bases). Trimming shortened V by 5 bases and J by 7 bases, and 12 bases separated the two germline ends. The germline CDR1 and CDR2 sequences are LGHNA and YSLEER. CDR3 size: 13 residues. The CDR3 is CASSGGAGNEQFF. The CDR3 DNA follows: TGCGCCAGCAGCGGGGGGGCTGGGAATGAGCAGTTCTTC.

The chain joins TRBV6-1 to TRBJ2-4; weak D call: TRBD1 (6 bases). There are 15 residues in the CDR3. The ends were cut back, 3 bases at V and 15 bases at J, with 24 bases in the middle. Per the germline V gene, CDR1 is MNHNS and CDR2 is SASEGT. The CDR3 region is CASSERVDGGGLTYF. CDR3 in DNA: TGTGCCAGCAGTGAGAGGGTCGATGGGGGCGGGTTAACGTACTTC.

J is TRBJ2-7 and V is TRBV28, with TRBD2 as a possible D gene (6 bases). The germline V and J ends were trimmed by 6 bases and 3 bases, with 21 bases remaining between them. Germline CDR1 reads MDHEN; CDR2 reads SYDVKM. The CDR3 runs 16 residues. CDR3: CASSHWDFGGGYEQYF. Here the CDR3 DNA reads TGTGCCAGCAGCCACTGGGACTTTGGCGGTGGCTACGAGCAGTACTTC.

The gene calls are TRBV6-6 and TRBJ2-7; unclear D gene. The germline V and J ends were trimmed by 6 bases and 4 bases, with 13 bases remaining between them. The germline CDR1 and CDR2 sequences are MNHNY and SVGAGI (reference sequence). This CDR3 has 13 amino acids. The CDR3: CASSLFEDYEQYF. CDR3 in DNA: TGTGCCAGCAGCCTCTTTGAAGATTACGAGCAGTACTTC.

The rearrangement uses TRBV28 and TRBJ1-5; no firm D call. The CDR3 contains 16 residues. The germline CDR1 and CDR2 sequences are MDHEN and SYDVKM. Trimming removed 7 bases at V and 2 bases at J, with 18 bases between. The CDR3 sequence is CASTELRGEGNQPQHF. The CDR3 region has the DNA TGTGCCAGCACCGAACTTCGGGGAGAGGGCAATCAGCCCCAGCATTTT. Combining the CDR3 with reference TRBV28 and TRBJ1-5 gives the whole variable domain DVKVTQSSRYLVKRTGEKVFLECVQDMDHENMFWYRQDPGLGLRLIYFSYDVKMKEKGDIPEGYSVSREKKERFSLILESASTNQTSMYLCASTELRGEGNQPQHFGDGTRLSIL.

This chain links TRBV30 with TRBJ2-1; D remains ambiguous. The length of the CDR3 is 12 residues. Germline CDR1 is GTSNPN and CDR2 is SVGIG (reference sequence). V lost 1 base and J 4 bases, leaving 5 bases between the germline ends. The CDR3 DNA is TGTGCCTGGAGTGGGGGATACAATGAGCAGTTCTTC. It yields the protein CAWSGGYNEQFF.

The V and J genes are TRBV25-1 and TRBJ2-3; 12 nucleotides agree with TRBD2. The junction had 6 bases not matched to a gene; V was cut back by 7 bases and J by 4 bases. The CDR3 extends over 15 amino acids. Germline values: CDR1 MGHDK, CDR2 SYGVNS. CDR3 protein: CASNPLAGGSDTQYF. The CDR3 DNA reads TGTGCCAGCAATCCACTAGCGGGAGGCTCAGATACGCAGTATTTT.

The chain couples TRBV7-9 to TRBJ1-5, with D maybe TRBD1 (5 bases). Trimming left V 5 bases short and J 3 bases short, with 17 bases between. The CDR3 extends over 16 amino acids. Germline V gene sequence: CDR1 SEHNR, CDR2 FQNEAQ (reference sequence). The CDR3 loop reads CASSTTGGGTNQPQHF. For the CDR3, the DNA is TGTGCCAGCAGCACTACTGGTGGGGGAACCAATCAGCCCCAGCATTTT.

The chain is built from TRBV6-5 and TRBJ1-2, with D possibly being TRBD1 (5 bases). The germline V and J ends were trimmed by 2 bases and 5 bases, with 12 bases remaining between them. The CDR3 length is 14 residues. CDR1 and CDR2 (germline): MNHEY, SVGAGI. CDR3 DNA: TGTGCCAGCAGTTACGAGCAGGGACCTTATGGCTACACCTTC. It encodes CASSYEQGPYGYTF.

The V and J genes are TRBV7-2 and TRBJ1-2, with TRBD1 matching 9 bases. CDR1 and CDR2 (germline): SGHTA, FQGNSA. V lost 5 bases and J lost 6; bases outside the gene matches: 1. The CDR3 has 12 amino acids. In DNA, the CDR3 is TGTGCCAGCAGCCGGGACAGGGATGGCTACACCTTC. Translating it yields CASSRDRDGYTF.